Ten or more counts support the clone carrying this TCR beta chain. Its antigen is still unknown. The germline gives CDR1 SGHRS, CDR2 YFSETQ. This CDR3 spans 14 amino acids. V was pared by 4 bases and J by 7 bases, with 10 bases of the junction left unmatched. The memory fraction was CD4+CD45RO+CD25- cells. Study-level findings and limits: The TCR gene usage of tumor memory CD4+ T cells clustered together with blood and lymph node memory CD4+ cells and with lymph node naive CD4+ cells. Tumor Treg TCRs overlapped most with tumor naive CD4+ cells.

Constant-region reverse primers amplified full-length variable regions, followed by semi-nested Nested Universal Primer A PCR. MiXCR, run by TCRdb on the 5' RACE reads, gives a single entry per CDR3 protein. The sample records roughly 45,000 distinct CDR3 sequences, 30% being singletons. V gene TRBV5-1 combines with J gene TRBJ1-1; 7 bases match TRBD1. The source material was tumor-infiltrating memory CD4+ T cells sorted from the breast tumor. Subset reported: memory CD4+ T cells, CD4+CD45RO+CD25-. The clonotype comes from a female donor with breast cancer. CDR3 amino acids: CASSLGSPGGEAFF. Written as DNA, the CDR3 is TGCGCCAGCAGCCTCGGAAGCCCAGGGGGTGAAGCTTTCTTT.